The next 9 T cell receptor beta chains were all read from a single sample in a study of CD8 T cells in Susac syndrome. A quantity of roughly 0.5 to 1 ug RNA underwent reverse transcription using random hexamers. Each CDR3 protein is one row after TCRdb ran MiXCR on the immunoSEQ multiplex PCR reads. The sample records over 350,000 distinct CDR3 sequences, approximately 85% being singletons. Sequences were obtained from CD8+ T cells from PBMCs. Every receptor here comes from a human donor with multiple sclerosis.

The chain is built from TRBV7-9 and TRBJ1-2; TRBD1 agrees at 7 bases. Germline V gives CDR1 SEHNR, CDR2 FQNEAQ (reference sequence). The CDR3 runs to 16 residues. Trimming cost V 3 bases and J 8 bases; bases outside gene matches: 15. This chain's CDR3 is CASSFFPDRRLEGYTF. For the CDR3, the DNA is TGTGCCAGCAGCTTTTTCCCGGACAGGAGGCTGGAAGGCTACACCTTC.

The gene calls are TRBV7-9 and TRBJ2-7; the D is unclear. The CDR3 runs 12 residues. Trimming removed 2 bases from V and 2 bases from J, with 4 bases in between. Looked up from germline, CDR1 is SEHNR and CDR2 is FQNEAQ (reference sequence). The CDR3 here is CASSLQAYEQYF. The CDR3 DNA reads TGTGCCAGCAGCTTACAGGCCTACGAGCAGTACTTC.

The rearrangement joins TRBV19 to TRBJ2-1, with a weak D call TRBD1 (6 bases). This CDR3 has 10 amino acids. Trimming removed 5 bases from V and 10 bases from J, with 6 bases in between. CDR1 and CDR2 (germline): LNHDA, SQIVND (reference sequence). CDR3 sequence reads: CASSGTEQFF. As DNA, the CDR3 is TGTGCCAGTAGTGGGACAGAGCAGTTCTTC.

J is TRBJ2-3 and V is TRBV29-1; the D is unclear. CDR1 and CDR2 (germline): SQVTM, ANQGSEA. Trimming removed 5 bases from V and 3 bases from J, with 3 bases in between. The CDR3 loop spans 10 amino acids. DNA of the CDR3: TGCAGCGTTAAGACAGATACGCAGTATTTT. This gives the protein CSVKTDTQYF.

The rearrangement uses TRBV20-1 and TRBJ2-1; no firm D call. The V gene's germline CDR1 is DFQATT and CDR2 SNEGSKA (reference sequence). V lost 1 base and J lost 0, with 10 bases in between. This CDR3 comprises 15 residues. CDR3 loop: CSARVPESSYNEQFF. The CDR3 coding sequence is TGCAGTGCTAGAGTCCCGGAGAGCTCCTACAATGAGCAGTTCTTC.

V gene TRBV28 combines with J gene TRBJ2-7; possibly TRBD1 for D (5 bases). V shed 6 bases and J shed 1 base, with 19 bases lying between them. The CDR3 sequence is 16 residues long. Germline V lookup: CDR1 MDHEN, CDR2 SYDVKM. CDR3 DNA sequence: TGTGCCAGCAGGGACGTGATAAAAGGGGATTCCTACGAGCAGTACTTC. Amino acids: CASRDVIKGDSYEQYF.

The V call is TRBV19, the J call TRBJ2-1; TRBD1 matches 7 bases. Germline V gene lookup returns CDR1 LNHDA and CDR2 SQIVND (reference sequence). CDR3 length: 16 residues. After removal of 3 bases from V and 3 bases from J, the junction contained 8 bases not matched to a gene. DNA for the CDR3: TGTGCCAGTAGTATGGGACAGCCACCGATCTACAATGAGCAGTTCTTC. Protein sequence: CASSMGQPPIYNEQFF.

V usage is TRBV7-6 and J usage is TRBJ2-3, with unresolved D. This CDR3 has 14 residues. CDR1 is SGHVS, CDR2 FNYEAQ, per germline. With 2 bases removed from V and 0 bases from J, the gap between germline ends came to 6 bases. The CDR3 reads CASSLPTSTDTQYF. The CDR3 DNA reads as TGTGCCAGCAGCTTACCCACTAGCACAGATACGCAGTATTTT.

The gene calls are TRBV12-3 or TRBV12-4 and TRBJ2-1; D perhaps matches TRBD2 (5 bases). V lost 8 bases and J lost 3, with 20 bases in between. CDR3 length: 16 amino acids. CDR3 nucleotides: TGTGCCAGCTCATACACGTATGGACTTTACTACAATGAGCAGTTCTTC. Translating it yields CASSYTYGLYYNEQFF.